This TCR beta chain is from a study of T cell repertoires in cytomegalovirus infection. On the study more broadly: Recently identified HLA-C-restricted CMV epitopes were among the peptides used. Whole-study results and caveats: Cumulative public TCR beta family frequency identified carriers of CMV plus the relevant HLA.

TCRdb independently ran MiXCR on the reads; one entry per CDR3 protein. The table shows roughly 700,000 distinct CDR3 sequences, with roughly 33% occurring only once. This clonotype was seen a handful of times. Antigen: not known. The CDR3 length is 18 residues. With 4 bases clipped from V and 5 bases from J, the junction kept 14 bases outside the gene matches. Germline V CDR1 and CDR2: SGHTA, FQGNSA. This TCR came from a human donor in good health (CMV status not recorded). Some clones in this sample may be carry-over from other donors' samples. Here the sequenced sample was cultured PBMCs, taken from culture after CMV antigen stimulation. The V call is TRBV7-2, the J call TRBJ2-5; TRBD2 agrees at 12 bases. CDR3 bases: TGTGCCAGCAGCTCCGGCGCCATCCTAGCGGGGGGGCAGGAGACCCAGTACTTC. Protein: CASSSGAILAGGQETQYF.